What follows are 16 T cell receptor beta chains derived from one specimen sequenced in a study. Cells sorted as Tregs were CD4+, CD25+ and CD127-/low. Each CDR3 protein is one row after TCRdb ran MiXCR on the 5' RACE reads. Of tens of thousands of distinct CDR3 sequences listed, roughly 28% are singletons. The specimen sequenced was tumor-infiltrating Tregs sorted from the breast tumor. The source of these receptors is a female donor with breast cancer.

In this sample, this clonotype turned up many times. This chain uses TRBV6-1 with TRBJ1-4, with 8 positions matching TRBD1. V was pared by 7 bases and J by 4 bases, with 8 bases of the junction left unmatched. The CDR3 runs 15 residues. In germline, CDR1 is MNHNS, CDR2 SASEGT. The CDR3 DNA reads as TGTGCCAGCATACCCAGGGGGCAGGGTAATGAAAAACTGTTTTTT. It encodes CASIPRGQGNEKLFF.

The rearrangement uses TRBV28 and TRBJ2-2; 8 bases align to TRBD1. The CDR3 loop spans 16 amino acids. With 1 base clipped from V and 6 bases from J, the junction kept 7 bases outside the gene matches. Germline CDR1 reads MDHEN; CDR2 reads SYDVKM. This CDR3 is CASSLYPGGASGELFF. In nucleotides, the CDR3 is TGTGCCAGCAGTTTATACCCAGGGGGCGCGTCCGGGGAGCTGTTTTTT.

In regard to this clonotype: At one end, the junction sequence differs from germline, possibly due to a read error. This chain connects TRBV28 to TRBJ2-3, with no clear D. There are 14 residues in the CDR3. Germline CDR1 reads MDHEN; CDR2 reads SYDVKM. The CDR3 DNA sequence: TGTGCCAGCGGTTTCCCTAGAGGCACAGATACGCAGTATTTT. Residues: CASGFPRGTDTQYF.

There are a few counts of this clonotype. J is TRBJ2-1 and V is TRBV4-1, with TRBD2 matching over 14 bases. In germline, CDR1 is MGHRA, CDR2 YSYEKL. With V trimmed by 5 bases and J by 9 bases, 3 bases remained unmatched. This CDR3 contains 14 residues. The DNA for the CDR3 is TGCGCCAGCAGCAAGGGACTAGCGGGAGCTGAGCAGTTCTTC. It encodes CASSKGLAGAEQFF.

This clonotype was seen more than once but under ten times. The V gene is TRBV7-6, the J gene TRBJ2-5; tentative D call: TRBD1 (6 bases). Germline lookup yields CDR1 SGHVS and CDR2 FNYEAQ. The V and J ends lost 3 bases and 5 bases respectively, with 10 bases between them. The CDR3 covers 13 residues. Here the CDR3 DNA reads TGTGCCAGCAGCTTCAGGGGAGCGGAGACCCAGTACTTC. Residues: CASSFRGAETQYF.

This clonotype is labeled as medium-sized. V is TRBV6-5 and J is TRBJ1-6, with 7 bases that match TRBD1. Germline assignment: CDR1 MNHEY and CDR2 SVGAGI. With V trimmed by 4 bases and J by 9 bases, 9 bases remained unmatched. The CDR3 sequence is 15 residues long. The CDR3 DNA sequence: TGTGCCAGCAGTTCGGCAGGGGGATTACGTTCACCCCTCCACTTT. Protein sequence: CASSSAGGLRSPLHF.

By share, this clonotype ranks as medium-sized (0.01 to 0.1%). This chain joins TRBV9 and TRBJ2-1; TRBD1 agrees at 8 bases. This CDR3 comprises 13 residues. CDR1 is SGDLS and CDR2 is YYNGEE in the germline V gene. The V and J ends lost 2 bases and 5 bases, in that order; junction bases with no gene match: 0. The CDR3 DNA is TGTGCCAGCAGCGTGGACAGGGACAATGAGCAGTTCTTC. It encodes CASSVDRDNEQFF.

This chain uses TRBV5-1 with TRBJ1-5; D may be TRBD1 (5 bases). The CDR3 is 14 amino acids. Trimming took off 4 bases at V and 4 bases at J, with 12 bases between the two ends. Germline CDR1 reads SGHRS; CDR2 reads YFSETQ. CDR3 residues: CASSTGVGNQPQHF. The DNA for the CDR3 is TGCGCCAGCAGCACGGGGGTAGGTAATCAGCCCCAGCATTTT.

This clonotype has a handful of counts. This chain connects TRBV12-3 or TRBV12-4 to TRBJ2-1, with D unresolved. There are 14 residues in the CDR3. V lost 6 bases and J 0 bases, leaving 9 bases between the germline ends. This CDR3 is CASRPLSSYNEQFF. In DNA form, the CDR3 reads TGTGCCAGCAGACCCCTTAGCTCCTACAATGAGCAGTTCTTC.

In the case of this clonotype: Relative to the germline gene, one junction end is altered; a read error may explain this. The chain combines TRBV9 with TRBJ2-3, with TRBD2 identical over 8 bases. Germline V CDR1 and CDR2: SGDLS, YYNGEE. The CDR3 is made up of 15 amino acids. CDR3 loop: CASSAREGITDAQYF. In DNA, the CDR3 is TGTGCCAGCAGCGCCCGGGAGGGCATCACAGATGCGCAGTATTTT. The full variable domain, in which reference TRBV9 and TRBJ2-3 provide the parts outside the CDR3, is DSGVTQTPKHLITATGQRVTLRCSPRSGDLSVYWYQQSLDQGLQFLIQYYNGEERAKGNILERFSAQQFPDLHSELNLSSLELGDSALYFCASSAREGITDAQYFGPGTRLTVL.

This clonotype turned up a few times. At one boundary the junction diverges from the germline segment, which might be a read error. The rearrangement uses TRBV4-2 and TRBJ1-3; D ambiguous. From germline, CDR1 is LGHNA and CDR2 YNFKEQ. This CDR3 is built from 15 residues. The CDR3 DNA sequence: TGTGCCAGCGGCCAAGCGGCAGGTGCTGGAAACACCATATATTTT. This gives the protein CASGQAAGAGNTIYF.

This clonotype was recorded a few times. V is TRBV12-3 or TRBV12-4 and J is TRBJ1-1; weak D call: TRBD1 (6 bases). The CDR3 runs to 13 residues. V was shortened by 8 bases and J by 11 bases, with 21 bases between the two germline ends. This chain's CDR3 is CASCSRDISLAFF. CDR3 nucleotides: TGTGCCAGCTGCTCCCGGGACATATCTCTTGCTTTCTTT.

The V gene is TRBV4-2, the J gene TRBJ2-1, with 9 bases aligning to TRBD2. This CDR3 region has 17 residues. Germline CDR1 reads LGHNA; CDR2 reads YNFKEQ. V was clipped by 1 base and J by 5 bases; unmatched bases: 9. CDR3: CASSQGLAGEGDNEQFF. CDR3 in DNA: TGTGCCAGCAGCCAAGGCTTAGCGGGAGAGGGGGACAATGAGCAGTTCTTC.

A word on this clonotype: Since the CDR3 does not end with the conserved phenylalanine or tryptophan, this likely comes from a read error. This sequence joins TRBV5-1 and TRBJ2-7, with D hard to call. Germline CDR1 and CDR2: SGHRS and YFSETQ. The V gene lost 5 bases and the J gene lost 7 bases, with 16 bases spanning the gap. CDR3 length equals 13 residues. CDR3 sequence: CASRTDPVGEQYL. CDR3 DNA: TGCGCCAGCAGAACTGACCCAGTAGGGGAGCAGTACCTC.

This clonotype has more than one count but fewer than ten. This rearrangement joins TRBV10-3 to TRBJ2-3, with D perhaps TRBD2 (6 bases). V was cut by 0 bases and J by 3 bases, with 7 bases left in between. The length of the CDR3 is 14 residues. Per the germline V gene, CDR1 is ENHRY and CDR2 is SYGVKD. The CDR3 sequence: CAISESLATDTQYF. CDR3 nucleotide sequence: TGTGCCATCAGTGAGTCACTAGCTACAGATACGCAGTATTTT.

V usage is TRBV20-1 and J usage is TRBJ2-7; 8 bases are shared with TRBD2. Germline CDR1 and CDR2: DFQATT and SNEGSKA (reference sequence). Trimming removed 6 bases from V and 1 base from J; junction bases left unmatched: 5. The CDR3 length is 13 residues. This chain's CDR3 is CSASASGSYEQYF. CDR3 coding DNA: TGCAGTGCCAGCGCTAGCGGGTCCTACGAGCAGTACTTC.